The 32 T cell receptor beta chains in this list originate from one sample, sequenced in a study of blood T cell repertoires in COVID-19. Clones were sequenced by immunoSEQ multiplex PCR, and TCRdb holds only the in-frame ones, with some missing. This table holds about 210,000 clones, roughly 94% found once. Sequencing was done on a sample of peripheral blood. The receptors here all came from a man between 25 and 39 years old with acute or convalescent COVID-19.

The chain carries TRBV20-1 and TRBJ1-6; possibly TRBD1 for D (5 bases). The CDR3 totals 16 residues. CDR1 is DFQATT and CDR2 is SNEGSKA in the germline V gene (reference sequence). Trimming took off 3 bases at V and 5 bases at J, with 17 bases between the two ends. The CDR3 region is CSASKQDPFNNSPLHF. In DNA, the CDR3 is TGCAGTGCTAGTAAACAGGATCCCTTTAATAATTCACCCCTCCACTTT.

A remark on this clone: The same CDR3 arises from other DNA sequences in this sample as well. The chain is built from TRBV28 and TRBJ1-5; possibly TRBD1 for D (5 bases). The CDR3 has 15 residues. Trimming removed 3 bases from V and 2 bases from J, with 11 bases in between. Germline CDR1 MDHEN, CDR2 SYDVKM. Here the CDR3 reads CASSFRGGGNQPQHF. CDR3 coding DNA: TGTGCCAGCAGTTTTCGGGGAGGGGGCAATCAGCCCCAGCATTTT. The whole variable domain, filled in from reference TRBV28 and TRBJ1-5, reads DVKVTQSSRYLVKRTGEKVFLECVQDMDHENMFWYRQDPGLGLRLIYFSYDVKMKEKGDIPEGYSVSREKKERFSLILESASTNQTSMYLCASSFRGGGNQPQHFGDGTRLSIL.

This sequence joins TRBV2 and TRBJ2-5, with 7 bases fitting TRBD2. The junction had 10 bases not matched to a gene; V was cut back by 4 bases and J by 5 bases. The V gene's germline CDR1 is SNHLY and CDR2 FYNNEI. CDR3 size: 15 residues. Here the CDR3 reads CASSVEGRAGETQYF. In nucleotides, the CDR3 is TGTGCCAGCAGTGTCGAGGGGAGGGCCGGGGAGACCCAGTACTTC.

The chain joins TRBV18 to TRBJ1-2, with a possible D match to TRBD1 (6 bases). With 2 bases removed from V and 7 bases from J, the gap between germline ends came to 14 bases. Per germline, CDR1 KGHSH and CDR2 LQKENI. CDR3 length: 14 residues. CDR3 nucleotides: TGTGCCAGCTCACCAAACGGGGGGGCTGGTGGCTACACCTTC. Its protein product is CASSPNGGAGGYTF.

The chain links TRBV7-3 to TRBJ2-1; possible D gene TRBD2, 6 bases. CDR1 SGHTA and CDR2 FQGTGA come from the germline V gene. This CDR3 has 17 residues. V lost 5 bases and J 8 bases, leaving 25 bases between the germline ends. CDR3 loop: CASSRYGGTTFGDEQFF. Here the CDR3 DNA reads TGTGCCAGCAGCCGATACGGCGGGACGACCTTCGGCGATGAGCAGTTCTTC.

This clone was picked up one time. This sample also contains other DNA sequences that code for the same CDR3. This chain uses TRBV2 with TRBJ2-1; 7 positions agree with TRBD1. Germline loops: CDR1 SNHLY, CDR2 FYNNEI. The CDR3 is 15 residues long. The V segment lost 1 base and the J segment 4 bases; nucleotides outside the gene matches: 4. The CDR3 DNA follows: TGTGCCAGCAGTGAAGACAGGGGATCTTACAATGAGCAGTTCTTC. As protein: CASSEDRGSYNEQFF.

V and J are TRBV18 and TRBJ1-2; D might be TRBD1 (6 bases). The CDR3 length is 13 residues. The germline V gene encodes CDR1 KGHSH and CDR2 LQKENI. V dropped 1 base and J dropped 6 bases, with 9 bases sitting between them. The CDR3 DNA reads as TGTGCCAGCTCACCACATAAGGGGGATGGCTACACCTTC. It translates to CASSPHKGDGYTF.

The V gene is TRBV18, the J gene TRBJ2-3, with D uncertain. Germline CDR1 is KGHSH and CDR2 is LQKENI. This CDR3 is 14 amino acids long. V gave up 0 bases and J gave up 1 base, with 5 bases separating them. This CDR3 is CASSPPAGTDTQYF. As DNA, the CDR3 is TGTGCCAGCTCACCACCGGCAGGCACAGATACGCAGTATTTT.

The chain is built from TRBV11-2 and TRBJ2-7; TRBD1 matches at 9 bases. With V trimmed by 5 bases and J by 4 bases, 12 bases remained unmatched. This CDR3 is 16 amino acids long. From germline, CDR1 is SGHAT and CDR2 FQNNGV. The CDR3 sequence: CASSVRIWGQGYEQYF. DNA of the CDR3: TGTGCCAGCAGCGTACGCATCTGGGGACAGGGATACGAGCAGTACTTC.

This clone was seen once. V gene TRBV29-1 combines with J gene TRBJ2-7, with D possibly TRBD1 on 5 matching bases. Per germline, CDR1 SQVTM and CDR2 ANQGSEA. The CDR3 spans 14 residues. V lost 1 base, J lost 5 bases, and 15 bases lay in between. DNA for the CDR3: TGCAGCGTTGAAGCCCGTCAGGGCACCGACGAGCAGTACTTC. Its translation is CSVEARQGTDEQYF.

This chain uses TRBV5-1 with TRBJ1-6, with 11 bases fitting TRBD1. The junction had 4 bases not matched to a gene; V was cut back by 2 bases and J by 6 bases. The CDR3 consists of 16 residues. The germline V gene encodes CDR1 SGHRS and CDR2 YFSETQ. The CDR3 spells CASSFGTGGSNSPLHF. DNA of the CDR3: TGCGCCAGCAGCTTTGGGACAGGGGGAAGTAATTCACCCCTCCACTTT.

V and J are TRBV7-6 and TRBJ2-2; D is unclear. V shed 4 bases and J shed 7 bases, with 4 bases lying between them. The CDR3 is made up of 11 amino acids. In germline, CDR1 is SGHVS, CDR2 FNYEAQ. DNA of the CDR3: TGTGCCAGCAGCTGGAGCGGGGAGCTGTTTTTT. It translates to CASSWSGELFF.

This clone was detected only once. The rearrangement joins TRBV12-5 to TRBJ2-7; the match to TRBD2 covers 8 bases. From germline, CDR1 is LGHNT and CDR2 FRNRAP. Trimming removed 1 base from V and 2 bases from J; junction bases left unmatched: 19. The CDR3 is made up of 20 amino acids. The CDR3 bases are TGTGCTAGTGGTTTGGCCCCGACCCGCTCGAAGCGGGGGTTTCCCTACGAGCAGTACTTC. It is translated as CASGLAPTRSKRGFPYEQYF.

The genes are TRBV30 and TRBJ1-2; D is unresolved. Trimming pared 2 bases from V and 4 bases from J, leaving 8 bases between. Germline V CDR1 and CDR2: GTSNPN, SVGIG (reference sequence). The CDR3 contains 12 residues. CDR3 in amino acids: CAWSLTIYGYTF. CDR3 DNA: TGTGCCTGGAGTTTGACTATCTATGGCTACACCTTC.

The gene calls are TRBV23-1 and TRBJ1-5; a weak D match, TRBD1 (5 bases). TRBV23-1 is labeled an ORF, and its function is uncertain. Trimming stripped 1 base from V and 1 base from J, with 14 bases between. The CDR3 is 17 residues long. The CDR3: CASSQLKGPSSNQPQHF. The CDR3 DNA follows: TGCGCCAGCAGTCAATTAAAGGGGCCATCCAGCAATCAGCCCCAGCATTTT.

V gene TRBV9 combines with J gene TRBJ1-3; D call uncertain. The germline CDR1 and CDR2 sequences are SGDLS and YYNGEE. The ends were cut back, 10 bases at V and 1 base at J, with 15 bases in the middle. This CDR3 spans 14 amino acids. As DNA, the CDR3 is TGTGCCGGGAGGCAGCCTAGATCTGGAAACACCATATATTTT. This codes for CAGRQPRSGNTIYF.

The V call is TRBV4-1, the J call TRBJ1-2; TRBD1 aligns across 7 bases. Trimming at V came to 2 bases and at J to 4 bases, leaving 19 bases not matched to a gene. This CDR3 spans 19 amino acids. The germline V gene has CDR1 MGHRA and CDR2 YSYEKL. In nucleotides, the CDR3 is TGCGCCAGCAGCCAACGACAGGGTATAGCCCCCCGTTCCTCCTATGGCTACACCTTC. It specifies CASSQRQGIAPRSSYGYTF.

The rearrangement links TRBV4-1 to TRBJ2-7; 10 bases map to TRBD2. The ends lost 6 bases at V and 2 bases at J; junction bases unmatched: 4. The CDR3 runs 14 residues. CDR1 is MGHRA and CDR2 is YSYEKL in the germline V gene. The CDR3 DNA follows: TGCGCCAGCAGAGGGACTAGCGAGGCCTACGAGCAGTACTTC. This encodes CASRGTSEAYEQYF.

The chain recombines TRBV12-5 with TRBJ2-5; D perhaps matches TRBD1 (5 bases). There are 13 residues in the CDR3. V was trimmed by 5 bases and J by 1 base, leaving 8 bases between them. Germline loops: CDR1 LGHNT, CDR2 FRNRAP. CDR3 loop: CASGKDIQETQYF. CDR3 coding DNA: TGTGCTAGTGGTAAGGACATCCAAGAGACCCAGTACTTC.

This chain connects TRBV3-1 (or the pseudogene TRBV3-2) to TRBJ2-3; TRBD2 agrees at 16 bases. With 5 bases clipped from V and 4 bases from J, the junction kept 9 bases outside the gene matches. CDR3 length equals 18 residues. Germline V gene sequence: CDR1 LGHDT, CDR2 YNNKEL (reference sequence). The CDR3 protein is CASSSGLAGGHLPDTQYF. DNA of the CDR3: TGTGCCAGCAGCTCGGGACTAGCGGGGGGGCATCTCCCAGATACGCAGTATTTT.

The chain carries TRBV10-3 and TRBJ2-1, with 8 bases identical to TRBD2. This CDR3 has 13 residues. The ends lost 9 bases at V and 8 bases at J; junction bases unmatched: 9. Germline V CDR1 and CDR2: ENHRY, SYGVKD. The CDR3, as DNA: TGTGCCATAGCTAAGCGGGAGACCTATGAGCAGTTCTTC. Translation: CAIAKRETYEQFF.

The CDR3 here is CASSPGGGFNEKLFF. The DNA of the CDR3 is TGTGCCAGCTCACCAGGAGGAGGCTTTAATGAAAAACTGTTTTTT. The V and J genes are TRBV18 and TRBJ1-4; D remains ambiguous. This CDR3 spans 15 amino acids. Germline V gives CDR1 KGHSH, CDR2 LQKENI. Trimming stripped 2 bases from V and 4 bases from J, with 11 bases between.

The chain carries TRBV7-6 and TRBJ1-6; D gene ambiguous. Per the germline V gene, CDR1 is SGHVS and CDR2 is FNYEAQ. The V end lost 6 bases, the J end lost 7 bases, and 10 bases lay between the germline ends. The length of the CDR3 is 13 residues. The CDR3 protein is CASSQIGNSPLHF. Here the CDR3 DNA reads TGTGCCAGCAGTCAAATCGGGAATTCACCCCTCCACTTT.

The chain combines TRBV20-1 with TRBJ2-5; possibly TRBD2 for D (7 bases). Trimming cost V 3 bases and J 4 bases, with 15 bases left between them. CDR3 length equals 14 residues. Germline assignment: CDR1 DFQATT and CDR2 SNEGSKA (reference sequence). Here the CDR3 DNA reads TGCAGTGCTAGTCATCGGGGGGCCGCAGAGACCCAGTACTTC. Translated: CSASHRGAAETQYF.

The CDR3 spells CASSLRVAQGEQYF. The CDR3 bases are TGCGCCAGCAGCCTCCGAGTAGCCCAAGGCGAGCAGTACTTC. This chain joins TRBV5-1 and TRBJ2-7, with no clear D. The germline gives CDR1 SGHRS, CDR2 YFSETQ. V was pared by 4 bases and J by 6 bases, with 17 bases between. The CDR3 spans 14 residues.

This clone was observed a handful of times. The chain joins TRBV27 to TRBJ2-1; perhaps TRBD1 as D (7 bases). V was shortened by 3 bases and J by 8 bases, with 17 bases between the two germline ends. CDR3 length equals 15 residues. The germline gives CDR1 MNHEY, CDR2 SMNVEV (reference sequence). The CDR3 loop reads CASSFRDREVYEQFF. DNA for the CDR3: TGTGCCAGCAGTTTCAGAGACAGGGAGGTTTATGAGCAGTTCTTC.

The rearrangement joins TRBV9 to TRBJ1-2, with 7 bases lining up with TRBD1. Losses at the gene ends were 4 bases for V and 4 bases for J; bases not matched to a gene: 4. The germline V gene encodes CDR1 SGDLS and CDR2 YYNGEE. There are 13 residues in the CDR3. The CDR3 region has the DNA TGTGCCAGCAGCTTCCAGGGGGGCTATGGCTACACCTTC. Amino acid sequence: CASSFQGGYGYTF.

This clone was seen only once. The rearrangement links TRBV19 to TRBJ1-5; D remains unclear. Germline CDR1 and CDR2: LNHDA and SQIVND (reference sequence). This CDR3 is built from 16 residues. Trimming shortened V by 3 bases and J by 3 bases, and 15 bases separated the two germline ends. CDR3 amino acids: CASSISAGGFNQPQHF. The CDR3 DNA follows: TGTGCCAGTAGTATCTCAGCAGGAGGGTTCAATCAGCCCCAGCATTTT. Full variable domain (rest looked up from reference TRBV19 and TRBJ1-5): DGGITQSPKYLFRKEGQNVTLSCEQNLNHDAMYWYRQDPGQGLRLIYYSQIVNDFQKGDIAEGYSVSREKKESFPLTVTSAQKNPTAFYLCASSISAGGFNQPQHFGDGTRLSIL.

The chain has TRBV5-1 and TRBJ2-7, with TRBD2 matching over 12 bases. Trimming cost V 0 bases and J 0 bases; bases outside gene matches: 4. The CDR3 consists of 17 residues. Germline CDR1 is SGHRS and CDR2 is YFSETQ. CDR3 residues: CASSLAGTSGYSYEQYF. The CDR3 bases are TGCGCCAGCAGCTTGGCTGGGACTAGCGGGTACTCCTACGAGCAGTACTTC.

CDR3 in amino acids: CASSPFGVAGVNEQFF. CDR3 nucleotide sequence: TGTGCCAGTAGTCCCTTCGGGGTAGCGGGAGTAAATGAGCAGTTCTTC. The chain has TRBV19 and TRBJ2-1; 9 bases are shared with TRBD2. Germline V lookup: CDR1 LNHDA, CDR2 SQIVND (reference sequence). The trim removed 5 bases at V and 7 bases at J, leaving 12 bases unmatched. The CDR3 has 16 amino acids.

V gene TRBV27 combines with J gene TRBJ2-3, with a weak D call TRBD1 (6 bases). Germline lookup yields CDR1 MNHEY and CDR2 SMNVEV (reference sequence). This CDR3 is 20 amino acids long. The V gene lost 2 bases and the J gene lost 0 bases, with 24 bases spanning the gap. The CDR3 is CASSLGTPGQVTTSTDTQYF. The CDR3 bases are TGTGCCAGCAGTTTAGGCACTCCGGGACAAGTAACCACTAGCACAGATACGCAGTATTTT.

This chain uses TRBV9 with TRBJ2-3; 9 bases agree with TRBD2. This CDR3 region has 14 residues. CDR1 and CDR2 (germline): SGDLS, YYNGEE. Trimming cost V 3 bases and J 5 bases; bases outside gene matches: 4. The CDR3 is CASSGRGGEDTQYF. As DNA, the CDR3 is TGTGCCAGCAGCGGGCGGGGGGGCGAAGATACGCAGTATTTT.